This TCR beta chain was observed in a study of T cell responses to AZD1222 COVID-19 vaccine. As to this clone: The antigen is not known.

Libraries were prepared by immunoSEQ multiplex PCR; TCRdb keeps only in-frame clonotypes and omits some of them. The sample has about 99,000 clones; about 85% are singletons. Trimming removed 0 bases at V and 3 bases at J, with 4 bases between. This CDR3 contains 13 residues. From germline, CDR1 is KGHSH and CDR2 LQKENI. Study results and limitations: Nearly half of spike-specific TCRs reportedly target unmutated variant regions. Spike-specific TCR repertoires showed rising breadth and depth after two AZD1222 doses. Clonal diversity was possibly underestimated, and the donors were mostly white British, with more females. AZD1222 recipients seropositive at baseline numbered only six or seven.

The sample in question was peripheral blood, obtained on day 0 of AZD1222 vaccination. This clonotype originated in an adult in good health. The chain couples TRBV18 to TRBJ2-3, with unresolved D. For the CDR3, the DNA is TGTGCCAGCTCACCACCCGAGACAGATACGCAGTATTTT. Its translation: CASSPPETDTQYF. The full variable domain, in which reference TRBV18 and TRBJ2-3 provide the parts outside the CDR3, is NAGVMQNPRHLVRRRGQEARLRCSPMKGHSHVYWYRQLPEEGLKFMVYLQKENIIDESGMPKERFSAEFPKEGPSILRIQQVVRGDSAAYFCASSPPETDTQYFGPGTRLTVL.